This T cell receptor beta chain is drawn from a study of cytomegalovirus exposure and HLA in healthy donors. Study-level findings and limits: In a later analysis, V- and J-gene trimming of beta chains associated with a DCLRE1C missense variant, replicated independently. Presence/absence analyses supposed approximately even sequencing depth among donors. Compared with the approximately 680-donor mean, an Asian-associated ancestry cluster reportedly had fewer N-insertions, according to a later analysis.

On this clone: Its antigen remains unidentified.

V lost 2 bases and J lost 2; bases outside the gene matches: 7. This CDR3 is built from 16 residues. Per the germline V gene, CDR1 is SGHRS and CDR2 is YFSETQ. The PCR used 60 Vbeta and 13 Jbeta primers. The protocol was immunoSEQ multiplex PCR, while the TCRdb copy is restricted to in-frame clones and leaves out a portion. The table includes about 300,000 clones, 86% detected once. Healthy bone marrow donors made up the donor group. The chain carries TRBV5-1 and TRBJ2-1; 7 positions match TRBD2. The clonotype comes from a middle-aged man in good health and CMV-seropositive. The specimen was PBMCs. CDR3 nucleotide sequence: TGCGCCAGCAGCTTTCCTAGCGGTTCCACCTACAATGAGCAGTTCTTC. Residues: CASSFPSGSTYNEQFF.